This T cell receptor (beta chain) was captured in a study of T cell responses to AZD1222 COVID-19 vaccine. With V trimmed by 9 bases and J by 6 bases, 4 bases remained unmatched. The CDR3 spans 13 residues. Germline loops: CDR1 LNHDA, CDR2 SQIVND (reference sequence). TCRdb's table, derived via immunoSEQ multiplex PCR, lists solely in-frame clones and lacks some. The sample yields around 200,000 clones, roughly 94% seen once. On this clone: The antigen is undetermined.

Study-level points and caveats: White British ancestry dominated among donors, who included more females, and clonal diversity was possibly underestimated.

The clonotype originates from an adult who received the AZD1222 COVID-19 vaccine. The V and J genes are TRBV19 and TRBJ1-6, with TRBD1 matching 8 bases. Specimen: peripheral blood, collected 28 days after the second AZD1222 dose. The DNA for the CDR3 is TGTGCCAGCTCCGACAGGGGTAATTCACCCCTCCACTTT. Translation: CASSDRGNSPLHF.